Below, 21 T cell receptor beta chains from the same sample are listed, as sequenced in a study of T cell clonality in common variable immunodeficiency. Study-level results: In common variable immunodeficiency, TCR beta chains reportedly carried fewer deletions and N-nucleotide insertions.

These receptors are not linked to any known antigen. The method was immunoSEQ multiplex PCR; TCRdb's version includes in-frame clones alone and lacks a portion of them. The sample contains about 33,000 clones, none of them singletons. What was sequenced was peripheral blood mononuclear cells. The receptors stem from a human donor with common variable immunodeficiency.

This clone was recorded at least ten times. The CDR3 end lies 3 residues beyond the end of the read and is filled in from the germline J gene. The rearrangement links TRBV20-1 to TRBJ1-5, with D perhaps matching TRBD1 (5 bases). The CDR3 loop spans 12 amino acids. Germline assignment: CDR1 DFQATT and CDR2 SNEGSKA (reference sequence). V lost 8 bases and J 4 bases, leaving 12 bases between the germline ends. CDR3 sequence reads: CSPLGGNQPQHF. Partial CDR3 DNA: TGCAGTCCCCTGGGGGGGAATCAGCCC.

This clone was counted ten times or more. Read coverage stops 3 residues before the CDR3 terminus; the germline J gene supplies the remainder. The chain links TRBV7-6 to TRBJ1-6; no clear D gene. The CDR3 runs 15 residues. The germline gives CDR1 SGHVS, CDR2 FNYEAQ. Trimming removed 0 bases at V and 9 bases at J, with 12 bases between. Incomplete CDR3 DNA: TGTGCCAGCAGCTTAGCTGCAGGCCACGTTTCACCC. Protein product: CASSLAAGHVSP. The CDR3, in full, reads CASSLAAGHVSPLHF. The full variable domain, its missing parts supplied by reference TRBV7-6 and TRBJ1-6, is GAGVSQSPRYKVTKRGQDVALRCDPISGHVSLYWYRQALGQGPEFLTYFNYEAQQDKSGLPNDRFSAERPEGSISTLTIQRTEQRDSAMYRCASSLAAGHVSPLHFGNGTRLTVT.

This clone was observed many times. The sequenced fragment ends 3 residues before the CDR3 boundary, so the rest is inferred from the germline J gene. The rearrangement joins TRBV2 to TRBJ1-6; perhaps TRBD1 as D (6 bases). Germline assignment: CDR1 SNHLY and CDR2 FYNNEI. Trimming took 6 bases from V and 10 from J, leaving 10 bases between them. This CDR3 comprises 12 residues. CDR3 DNA (partial): TGTGCCAGCAGCGGGGACAAATCACCC. Translation: CASSGDKSP. The full CDR3 is CASSGDKSPLHF.

There are many counts of this clone. The read terminates 3 residues before the CDR3 end, so the remaining end is supplied by the germline J gene. The chain recombines TRBV30 with TRBJ2-7; no reliable D call. Germline loops: CDR1 GTSNPN, CDR2 SVGIG (reference sequence). V was trimmed by 1 base and J by 6 bases, leaving 7 bases between them. The CDR3 runs 11 residues. The sequenced part of the CDR3 DNA is TGTGCCTGGAGTGCTCAAGGCGAG. Translated, it gives CAWSAQGE. The whole CDR3 region reads CAWSAQGEQYF.

This clone occurred many times. The observed sequence ends 3 residues before the CDR3 terminus, with the missing tail filled in from the germline J gene. This chain joins TRBV30 and TRBJ2-2; D may match TRBD1 or TRBD2 (5 bases each). The CDR3 totals 16 residues. The germline V gene has CDR1 GTSNPN and CDR2 SVGIG (reference sequence). Trimming took 0 bases from V and 1 from J, leaving 12 bases between them. The CDR3 bases that were read are TGTGCCTGGAGTGTTCTGAGGGGTTGGAACACCGGGGAG. Protein product: CAWSVLRGWNTGE. In full, the CDR3 reads CAWSVLRGWNTGELFF.

This clone showed up just a few times. The read gets to within 3 residues of the CDR3 end, and the germline J gene fills in the rest. The chain recombines TRBV18 with TRBJ1-5, with D perhaps TRBD1 (5 bases). Germline CDR1 and CDR2: KGHSH and LQKENI. This CDR3 region has 14 residues. Trimming left V 3 bases short and J 7 bases short, with 13 bases between. The CDR3 DNA, read in part, is TGTGCCAGCTCACCTGAAGGGGTGCCACAGCCC. Encoded protein: CASSPEGVPQP. The entire CDR3 is CASSPEGVPQPQHF.

This clone appeared a few times. The read ends 3 residues early relative to the CDR3; the germline J gene fills the gap. Other DNA variants within this sample encode the same CDR3. The V gene is TRBV30, the J gene TRBJ1-5, with a weak D call TRBD1 (6 bases). The germline CDR1 and CDR2 sequences are GTSNPN and SVGIG (reference sequence). V was trimmed by 2 bases and J by 5 bases, leaving 16 bases between them. The CDR3 is 15 amino acids. CDR3 loop: CAWSPPRGGYQPQHF. The CDR3 bases that were read are TGTGCCTGGAGTCCCCCCCGCGGGGGCTATCAGCCC.

Only a few counts were recorded for this clone. With the read ending 3 residues before the CDR3 end, the germline J gene is used to fill in that end. The rearrangement links TRBV19 to TRBJ1-1; TRBD1 is a possible D gene (6 bases). From germline, CDR1 is LNHDA and CDR2 SQIVND (reference sequence). The CDR3 length is 14 residues. Trimming stripped 3 bases from V and 0 bases from J, with 8 bases between. CDR3 bases read: TGTGCCAGTAGTATCGACAGGTTGAACACTGAA. Amino acid sequence: CASSIDRLNTE. The full CDR3 protein reads CASSIDRLNTEAFF.

Remarks on this clone: Sequencing ends 3 residues short of the CDR3 end; the germline J gene provides the rest. The gene calls are TRBV7-9 and TRBJ2-2, with D hard to call. The CDR3 covers 11 residues. The V gene's germline CDR1 is SEHNR and CDR2 FQNEAQ (reference sequence). With 5 bases removed from V and 8 bases from J, the gap between germline ends came to 6 bases. The CDR3: CASSPLGELFF. The CDR3 DNA, read in part, is TGTGCCAGCAGCCCTCTAGGGGAG.

Ten or more counts support this clone. The CDR3 goes on 3 residues after the read ends, and that part is filled in from the germline J gene. The V and J genes are TRBV2 and TRBJ1-1; 10 bases fit TRBD1. J lost 6 bases, V lost 5 bases, and 3 bases had no gene match. This CDR3 contains 13 residues. CDR1 SNHLY and CDR2 FYNNEI come from the germline V gene. The CDR3 region is CASSTGTGAEAFF. Partial CDR3 DNA: TGTGCCAGCAGTACAGGGACAGGGGCTGAA.

This clone was seen more than once but under ten times. The CDR3: CSAPPTGMDYGYTF. The part of the CDR3 DNA that was read is TGCAGTGCCCCACCGACAGGAATGGACTATGGC. The chain combines TRBV20-1 with TRBJ1-2; possible D gene TRBD1, 6 bases. The CDR3 end falls 3 residues outside the read, so it is completed with the germline J gene. There are 14 residues in the CDR3. Germline-derived CDR1 and CDR2 are DFQATT and SNEGSKA (reference sequence). Trimming cost V 6 bases and J 3 bases, with 17 bases left between them.

In its sample, this clone was seen many times. The DNA ends 3 residues before the CDR3 does, and the rest of the CDR3 is filled in from the germline J gene. The genes are TRBV6-1 and TRBJ2-5; 7 bases align to TRBD1. After removal of 3 bases from V and 2 bases from J, the junction contained 6 bases not matched to a gene. The CDR3 spans 15 residues. The germline gives CDR1 MNHNS, CDR2 SASEGT. The sequenced part of the CDR3 DNA is TGTGCCAGCAGTGAGTTGGCCAGGGGGCAAGAGACC. It yields the protein CASSELARGQET. The CDR3 in full is CASSELARGQETQYF.

This clone was detected many times. Coverage ceases 3 residues before the CDR3 finishes, and the germline J gene fills in the end. V and J are TRBV7-4 and TRBJ2-7; perhaps TRBD1 as D (5 bases). Trimming removed 1 base at V and 0 bases at J, with 10 bases between. Germline CDR1 SGHVT, CDR2 SQSDAQ. The CDR3 is 15 residues long. CDR3 residues: CASSLGQRSSYEQYF. The covered CDR3 bases are TGTGCCAGCAGCTTAGGACAGCGAAGCTCCTACGAG.

Comment on this clone: The read finishes 3 residues shy of the CDR3 end, and the germline J gene is used to complete it. V gene TRBV7-9 combines with J gene TRBJ1-2, with D perhaps matching TRBD1 (5 bases). This CDR3 comprises 14 residues. Germline lookup yields CDR1 SEHNR and CDR2 FQNEAQ (reference sequence). Trimming pared 7 bases from V and 4 bases from J, leaving 16 bases between. CDR3 residues: CASISWGVAYGYTF. CDR3 bases read: TGTGCCAGCATCAGTTGGGGGGTCGCCTATGGC.

This clone was seen more than once but under ten times. The missing CDR3 end, 3 residues past where the read stops, is filled in from the germline J gene. The chain couples TRBV2 to TRBJ2-3, with 9 bases lining up with TRBD2. The CDR3 spans 16 residues. Per germline, CDR1 SNHLY and CDR2 FYNNEI. J gave up 6 bases and V 4 bases, and 11 bases lay outside the gene matches. Incomplete CDR3 DNA: TGTGCCAGCAGTGGTTCTAGCGGGGTCGCCAGGGATACG. Amino acid sequence: CASSGSSGVARDT. The entire CDR3 sequence reads CASSGSSGVARDTQYF. Variable domain in full (rest from reference TRBV2 and TRBJ2-3): EPEVTQTPSHQVTQMGQEVILRCVPISNHLYFYWYRQILGQKVEFLVSFYNNEISEKSEIFDDQFSVERPDGSNFTLKIRSTKLEDSAMYFCASSGSSGVARDTQYFGPGTRLTVL.

The DNA read from the CDR3 is TGTGCCAGCAGCGGCGGGACAGGGTATGAAAAA. Translation gives CASSGGTGYEK. The whole CDR3 reads CASSGGTGYEKLFF. The rearrangement uses TRBV7-2 and TRBJ1-4; 9 nucleotides agree with TRBD1. Sequencing ends 3 residues short of the CDR3 end; the germline J gene provides the rest. V gave up 5 bases and J gave up 6 bases; unmatched junction bases: 4. CDR1 is SGHTA, CDR2 FQGNSA, per germline. This CDR3 contains 14 residues.

In its sample, this clone was seen a few times. The sequenced fragment ends 3 residues before the CDR3 boundary, so the rest is inferred from the germline J gene. The chain recombines TRBV5-1 with TRBJ1-2; tentative D call: TRBD1 (6 bases). The V gene's germline CDR1 is SGHRS and CDR2 YFSETQ. This CDR3 is built from 15 residues. V was cut by 0 bases and J by 2 bases, with 11 bases left in between. The CDR3 bases that were read are TGCGCCAGCAGCTTGGAGGGGGTGGGAAACTATGGC. This gives the protein CASSLEGVGNYG. The full CDR3 reads CASSLEGVGNYGYTF.

This clone came up many times. The read stops 3 residues short of the end of the CDR3; the missing end is completed from the germline J gene. The chain recombines TRBV6-4 with TRBJ1-6, with 8 bases aligning to TRBD1. This CDR3 is built from 17 residues. CDR1 is MRHNA and CDR2 is SNTAGT in the germline V gene. V was clipped by 2 bases and J by 5 bases; unmatched bases: 8. CDR3 DNA (partial): TGTGCCAGCAGTGACATGCCTAGGACAGGGCATAATTCACCC. Translated, it gives CASSDMPRTGHNSP. The entire CDR3 protein reads CASSDMPRTGHNSPLHF.

This clone was seen at least ten times. The read halts 3 residues ahead of the CDR3 end, with the missing end drawn from the germline J gene. This chain links TRBV2 with TRBJ1-1; possible D gene TRBD1, 6 bases. V lost 9 bases and J lost 0, with 11 bases in between. The CDR3 sequence is 13 residues long. Germline V gene lookup returns CDR1 SNHLY and CDR2 FYNNEI. The sequenced CDR3 bases are TGTGCCAGTAGGACAGAACTGAACACTGAA. Protein sequence: CASRTELNTE. The whole CDR3 sequence reads CASRTELNTEAFF.

In its sample, this clone was seen a few times. The sequence runs out 3 residues before the end of the CDR3; the remainder is reconstructed from the germline J gene. The rearrangement links TRBV7-8 to TRBJ2-5; D perhaps matches TRBD1 (6 bases). The germline V gene has CDR1 SGHVS and CDR2 FQNEAQ. The germline V and J ends were trimmed by 5 bases and 2 bases, with 9 bases remaining between them. CDR3 length equals 13 residues. The sequenced CDR3 bases are TGTGCCAGCAGCGCAGGGGAGCAAGAGACC. Protein sequence: CASSAGEQET. The CDR3 as a whole reads CASSAGEQETQYF.

Only a few counts were recorded for this clone. The read finishes 3 residues shy of the CDR3 end, and the germline J gene is used to complete it. The chain carries TRBV19 and TRBJ1-1; D unclear. Germline V gene sequence: CDR1 LNHDA, CDR2 SQIVND (reference sequence). The CDR3 has 13 residues. V shed 2 bases and J shed 1 base, with 5 bases lying between them. The covered CDR3 bases are TGTGCCAGTAGTATAAAAGGGAACACTGAA. It specifies CASSIKGNTE. The whole CDR3 is CASSIKGNTEAFF.